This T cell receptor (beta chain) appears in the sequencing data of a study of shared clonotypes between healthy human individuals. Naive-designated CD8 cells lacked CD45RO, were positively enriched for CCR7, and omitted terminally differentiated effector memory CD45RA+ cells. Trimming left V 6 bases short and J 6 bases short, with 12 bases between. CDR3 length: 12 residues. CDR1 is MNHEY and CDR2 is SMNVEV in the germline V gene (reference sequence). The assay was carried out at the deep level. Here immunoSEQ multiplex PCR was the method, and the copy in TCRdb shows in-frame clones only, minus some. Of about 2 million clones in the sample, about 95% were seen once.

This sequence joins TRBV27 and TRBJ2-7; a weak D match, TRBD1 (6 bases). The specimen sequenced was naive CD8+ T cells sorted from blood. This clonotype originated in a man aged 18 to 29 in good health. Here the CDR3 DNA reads TGTGCCAGCAGCGGAACAGGGCCCGAGCAGTACTTC. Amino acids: CASSGTGPEQYF.